This TCR beta chain is from a study of cytomegalovirus exposure and HLA in healthy donors. Overall study: The roughly 110 validation repertoires used the same platform as the roughly 700 first-cohort repertoires (as reported by a later analysis).

Donors came from a validation cohort of 95 to 150 subjects, distinct from the first 666-subject cohort. The study's findings and limits: Per published reports, the classifier diagnosed cytomegalovirus status with high specificity and sensitivity.

Here immunoSEQ multiplex PCR was the method, and the copy in TCRdb shows in-frame clones only, minus some. The table includes 90,000 to 100,000 clones, approximately 90% detected once. The CDR3 extends over 13 amino acids. V lost 5 bases, J lost 8 bases, and 8 bases stayed unmatched. Germline-derived CDR1 and CDR2 are ENHRY and SYGVKD. Comments on this clone: Antigen: not known.

V gene TRBV10-3 combines with J gene TRBJ1-2, with 7 positions matching TRBD1. Sequencing was carried out using PBMCs. The receptor was isolated from a woman aged 25-40 years in good health and CMV-seronegative. In nucleotides, the CDR3 is TGTGCCATCAGTTCCACAGGGGTTGACGGCTACACCTTC. Its protein product is CAISSTGVDGYTF.